This TCR beta chain was obtained from a study of blood T cell repertoires in COVID-19. Study at large: T cells, B-cell-depleted T cells, or PBMCs provided the cDNA or gDNA that served as material.

The CDR3 is 13 residues long. Germline assignment: CDR1 LGHDT and CDR2 YNNKEL (reference sequence). After removal of 2 bases from V and 14 bases from J, the junction contained 11 bases not matched to a gene. In the original processing: By means of reference gene primer amplification, nucleated cell counts were estimated. Clones were read by immunoSEQ multiplex PCR, and TCRdb kept only the in-frame ones, dropping some. That table furnishes V, J and clone size, whereas the DNA furnished D and trimming. The sample holds some 250,000 clones, 84% seen once. The V gene is TRBV3-1 (or the pseudogene TRBV3-2), the J gene TRBJ2-5; 7 bases are shared with TRBD1. The receptor comes from a man aged 55 to 69 with acute or convalescent COVID-19. Sequenced input: peripheral blood. CDR3 nucleotide sequence: TGTGCCAGCAGCCAAAAATTTGAGGACAGGTCTTACTTC. Encoded protein: CASSQKFEDRSYF.